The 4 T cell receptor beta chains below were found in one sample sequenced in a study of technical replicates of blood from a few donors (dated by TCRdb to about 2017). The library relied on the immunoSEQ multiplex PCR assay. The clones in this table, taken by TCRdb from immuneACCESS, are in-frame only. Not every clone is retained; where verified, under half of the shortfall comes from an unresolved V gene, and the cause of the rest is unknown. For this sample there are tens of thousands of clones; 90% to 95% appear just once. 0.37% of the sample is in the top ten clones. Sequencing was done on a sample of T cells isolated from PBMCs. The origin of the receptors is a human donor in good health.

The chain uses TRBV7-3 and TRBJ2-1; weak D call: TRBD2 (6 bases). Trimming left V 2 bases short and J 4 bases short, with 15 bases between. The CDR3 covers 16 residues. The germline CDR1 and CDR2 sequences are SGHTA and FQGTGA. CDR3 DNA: TGTGCCAGCAGCTTAGCGACTAGTCAGGTGTACAATGAGCAGTTCTTC. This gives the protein CASSLATSQVYNEQFF.

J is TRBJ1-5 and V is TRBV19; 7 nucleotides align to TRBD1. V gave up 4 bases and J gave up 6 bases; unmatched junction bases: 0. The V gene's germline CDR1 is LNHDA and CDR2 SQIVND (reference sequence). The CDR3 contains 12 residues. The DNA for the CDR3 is TGTGCCAGTAGTACAGGGGGTCAGCCCCAGCATTTT. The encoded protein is CASSTGGQPQHF. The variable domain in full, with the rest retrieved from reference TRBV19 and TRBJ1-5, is DGGITQSPKYLFRKEGQNVTLSCEQNLNHDAMYWYRQDPGQGLRLIYYSQIVNDFQKGDIAEGYSVSREKKESFPLTVTSAQKNPTAFYLCASSTGGQPQHFGDGTRLSIL.

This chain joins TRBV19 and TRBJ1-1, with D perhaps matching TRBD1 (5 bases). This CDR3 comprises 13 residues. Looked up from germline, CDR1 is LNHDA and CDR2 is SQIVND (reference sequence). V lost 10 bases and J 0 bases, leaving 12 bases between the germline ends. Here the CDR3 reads CATGQLMNTEAFF. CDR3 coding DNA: TGTGCCACCGGACAACTTATGAACACTGAAGCTTTCTTT.

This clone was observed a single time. The CDR3 is CASSALFRGQGAHTEAFF. The CDR3 DNA sequence: TGTGCCAGCAGTGCCTTATTCCGCGGACAGGGGGCACACACTGAAGCTTTCTTT. J is TRBJ1-1 and V is TRBV27; 11 bases are a match to TRBD1. CDR3 length: 18 amino acids. CDR1 is MNHEY and CDR2 is SMNVEV in the germline V gene (reference sequence). V lost 5 bases to trimming and J lost 3 bases; unmatched junction nucleotides: 14.